Listed below are T cell receptor beta chains from one sample, sequenced in a study of graft-versus-host responses after intestinal transplantation. What these receptors recognize is not known. Method: immunoSEQ multiplex PCR; TCRdb's copy keeps in-frame clones and lacks some. The data show 85,000 to 90,000 clones, with approximately 90% seen just once and approximately 0.3% held by the top ten. This specimen was unstimulated CD4+ T cells sorted from spleen or lymph node cells, taken before transplant. These receptors all stem from a human donor who was the organ donor for an intestinal transplant. Both conserved end residues are part of each CDR3. The D gene is left open where the match is weak. Only some rows state a clone size, as once, few, many or a class for expanded clones.

.,TRBJ2-5,TRBV6-1,.,TGTGCCAGCATCTACACAGGGTCTCCCCAAGAGACCCAGTACTTC,CASIYTGSPQETQYF
.,TRBJ2-1,TRBV2,once,TGTGCCAGCAGTGTTAACTTAGTCTCCTACAATGAGCAGTTCTTC,CASSVNLVSYNEQFF
.,TRBJ1-1,TRBV7-9,.,TGTGCCAGCAGCTTAGCGGCTGGCAGGTCGGCAATGAACACTGAAGCTTTCTTT,CASSLAAGRSAMNTEAFF
.,TRBJ1-2,TRBV29-1,.,TGCAGCGTTGAAGATGACCTGGTTGGTCGACAAGGACTAATCTATAACTATGGCTACACCTTC,CSVEDDLVGRQGLIYNYGYTF
TRBD2,TRBJ2-1,TRBV11-1,.,TGTGCCAGCAGCATTAGCGGGGGGTCCTACAATGAGCAGTTCTTC,CASSISGGSYNEQFF
TRBD1,TRBJ2-7,TRBV18,.,TGTGCCAGCTCGCCACTGCGACAGGGAGACGAGCAGTACTTC,CASSPLRQGDEQYF
.,TRBJ2-1,TRBV28,.,TGTGCCAGCAGTTTCCCCGCGCCGATGGATGAGCAGTTCTTC,CASSFPAPMDEQFF
.,TRBJ1-1,TRBV6-6,.,TGTGCCAGCAGTTACTGGTCGGGACTGGGCCGCACTGAAGCTTTCTTT,CASSYWSGLGRTEAFF
.,TRBJ2-3,TRBV7-3,.,TGTGCCAGCAGCCCCAACCGGAGAGGGATCGACCGCACAGATACGCAGTATTTT,CASSPNRRGIDRTDTQYF
.,TRBJ1-2,TRBV6-1,.,TGTGCCAGCAGTGAACAGGGGTCCCCCCTACTCGGCTACACCTTC,CASSEQGSPLLGYTF
.,TRBJ1-5,TRBV6-5,.,TGTGCCAGCAGCCAGGGAAGGAGACAGCCCCAGCATTTT,CASSQGRRQPQHF
.,TRBJ2-3,TRBV30,.,TGTGCCTGGAGTCTGAAGGGGGATACGCAGTATTTT,CAWSLKGDTQYF
TRBD2,TRBJ2-1,TRBV27,.,TGTGCCAGCAGTTCCATCTTAACTAGCGGGAGTCAGGAGCAGTTCTTC,CASSSILTSGSQEQFF
TRBD2,TRBJ2-1,TRBV7-2,.,TGTGCCAGCAGATATCTAGCGGGGGGGCTGGGTGAGCAGTTCTTC,CASRYLAGGLGEQFF
.,TRBJ2-3,TRBV14,once,TGTGCCAGCAGCCCCCTAGATCGAGGGTGGACGACAGATACGCAGTATTTT,CASSPLDRGWTTDTQYF
TRBD1,TRBJ1-1,TRBV10-3,once,TGTGCCATCAGAGCCGGGACAGGGGAGGTAACTGAAGCTTTCTTT,CAIRAGTGEVTEAFF
.,TRBJ1-2,TRBV5-1,.,TGCGCCAGCAGCTTGGACTTGGACGGGAGGGGCTCGAACTATGGCTACACCTTC,CASSLDLDGRGSNYGYTF
.,TRBJ2-7,TRBV6-5,.,TGTGCCAGCAGTTACTCGTACTGGAGCTCCTACGAGCAGTACTTC,CASSYSYWSSYEQYF